This T cell receptor (beta chain) appears in the sequencing data of a study of cytomegalovirus exposure and HLA in healthy donors. Losses at the gene ends were 4 bases for V and 2 bases for J; bases not matched to a gene: 5. The CDR3 has 15 amino acids. Per germline, CDR1 MDHEN and CDR2 SYDVKM. Remarks on this clone: No antigen is known for it.

PCR employed 60 Vbeta and 13 Jbeta primers. The data were produced by immunoSEQ multiplex PCR, yet TCRdb's version contains in-frame clones alone and is incomplete. The sample lists some 210,000 clones, 87% seen once, with 1.3% in the top ten. Broader study findings: In a later analysis, HLA-C alleles had the fewest associated TCRs, DRB1 alleles the most.

Healthy individuals who donated bone marrow served as the donors. The chain employs TRBV28 and TRBJ2-5; the match to TRBD1 covers 9 bases. The receptor was derived from a man aged 30-40 years in good health and CMV-seronegative. The sample was PBMCs. CDR3 sequence reads: CASSSSGTGQETQYF. CDR3 nucleotides: TGTGCCAGCAGTTCGTCCGGGACAGGGCAAGAGACCCAGTACTTC.